A single sample is the source of the 21 T cell receptor beta chains below, sequenced in a study of early T cells in non-severe SARS-CoV-2 infection. TCRdb passed the 5' RACE reads through MiXCR, listing each CDR3 protein once. This table holds about 76,000 distinct CDR3 sequences, around 11% found once. The sequenced material came from whole blood. The receptors come from an adult who was a healthcare worker with PCR-confirmed SARS-CoV-2 infection or an uninfected control (not recorded which).

This clonotype appeared a few times. J is TRBJ2-7 and V is TRBV29-1, with 9 bases aligning to TRBD1. The ends lost 5 bases at V and 2 bases at J; junction bases unmatched: 4. The CDR3 has 13 amino acids. CDR1 and CDR2 from the germline V gene are SQVTM and ANQGSEA. CDR3 residues: CSVRTGDPYEQYF. The CDR3 nucleotides are TGCAGCGTTAGGACAGGGGACCCCTACGAGCAGTACTTC.

This clonotype appeared many times. The chain joins TRBV6-2 or TRBV6-3 to TRBJ2-2; the D gene is possibly TRBD2 (5 bases). Trimming removed 5 bases from V and 4 bases from J, with 8 bases in between. CDR1 MNHEY and CDR2 SVGEGT come from the germline V gene. The CDR3 is made up of 13 amino acids. CDR3 coding DNA: TGTGCCAGCAGTAGAGGGATCACCGGGGAGCTGTTTTTT. The encoded protein is CASSRGITGELFF.

The chain links TRBV7-2 to TRBJ2-7; D might be TRBD1 or TRBD2, each matching 5 bases. The V and J ends lost 5 bases and 0 bases respectively, with 14 bases between them. The CDR3 loop spans 15 amino acids. Germline V gene sequence: CDR1 SGHTA, CDR2 FQGNSA. DNA of the CDR3: TGTGCCAGCAGCCCGAAAATGAGGGGCTCCTACGAGCAGTACTTC. Translated, it gives CASSPKMRGSYEQYF.

This clonotype was seen more than once but under ten times. The chain carries TRBV6-5 and TRBJ1-2; D is unresolved. V lost 6 bases and J 8 bases, leaving 19 bases between the germline ends. This CDR3 has 14 amino acids. Germline CDR1 reads MNHEY; CDR2 reads SVGAGI. The CDR3 DNA follows: TGTGCCAGCAGCCGTGGGCAGTCTAGTGCGGGCTACACCTTC. Translated, it gives CASSRGQSSAGYTF.

For this clonotype: A read error may be the cause here, since a much bigger clone is one base away. The CDR3 ends on some other residue instead of the conserved phenylalanine or tryptophan, so this is likely a read error. The chain has TRBV20-1 and TRBJ2-3; D could derive from TRBD1 or TRBD2 (5 bases each). The germline V gene encodes CDR1 DFQATT and CDR2 SNEGSKA (reference sequence). Trimming took off 2 bases at V and 0 bases at J, with 12 bases between the two ends. The CDR3 length is 15 residues. The CDR3 region has the DNA TGCAGTGCTAGAAGGCAGGGACCCAGCACAGATACGCAGTATTTG. Its protein is CSARRQGPSTDTQYL.

This clonotype was recorded a few times. The V and J genes are TRBV9 and TRBJ1-1; D is unclear. The CDR3 is 14 amino acids. The V gene's germline CDR1 is SGDLS and CDR2 YYNGEE. V was trimmed by 0 bases and J by 3 bases, leaving 9 bases between them. CDR3 loop: CASSVVGGHTEAFF. In DNA form, the CDR3 reads TGTGCCAGCAGCGTAGTTGGCGGACACACTGAAGCTTTCTTT.

This clonotype was seen at least ten times. The J gene is TRBJ2-1, the V gene TRBV27; D is possibly TRBD1 (5 bases). V was cut by 2 bases and J by 2 bases, with 10 bases left in between. There are 15 residues in the CDR3. Germline CDR1 MNHEY, CDR2 SMNVEV (reference sequence). DNA of the CDR3: TGTGCCAGCAGTTTAGGCAGGGTAGCCTACAATGAGCAGTTCTTC. This gives the protein CASSLGRVAYNEQFF.

The V and J genes are TRBV10-3 and TRBJ2-2; perhaps TRBD2 as D (5 bases). Trimming took off 3 bases at V and 6 bases at J, with 11 bases between the two ends. The CDR3 loop spans 14 amino acids. Germline V gene lookup returns CDR1 ENHRY and CDR2 SYGVKD. The DNA of the CDR3 is TGTGCCATCAGTGATACTAGGTCACCCGGGGAGCTGTTTTTT. Translating it yields CAISDTRSPGELFF.

This clonotype was counted at least ten times. J is TRBJ2-5 and V is TRBV18; unclear D gene. There are 14 residues in the CDR3. V lost 3 bases to trimming and J lost 5 bases, with 13 bases between them. Per the germline V gene, CDR1 is KGHSH and CDR2 is LQKENI. The CDR3 DNA follows: TGTGCCAGCTCACCCGGTCGTCAGTTTGAGACCCAGTACTTC. As protein: CASSPGRQFETQYF. The entire variable domain, with the rest obtained from reference TRBV18 and TRBJ2-5, is as follows: NAGVMQNPRHLVRRRGQEARLRCSPMKGHSHVYWYRQLPEEGLKFMVYLQKENIIDESGMPKERFSAEFPKEGPSILRIQQVVRGDSAAYFCASSPGRQFETQYFGPGTRLLVL.

This chain uses TRBV5-5 with TRBJ1-1; D unresolved. The germline V and J ends were trimmed by 1 base and 0 bases, with 10 bases remaining between them. This CDR3 is built from 15 residues. Germline V gives CDR1 SGHKS, CDR2 YYEKEE (reference sequence). The CDR3, as DNA: TGTGCCAGCAGCTTGTACGGCGGATTGAACACTGAAGCTTTCTTT. The encoded protein is CASSLYGGLNTEAFF.

The V and J genes are TRBV27 and TRBJ1-4; maybe TRBD1 (6 bases). Trimming removed 5 bases at V and 12 bases at J, with 22 bases between. The CDR3 runs 15 residues. Germline values: CDR1 MNHEY, CDR2 SMNVEV (reference sequence). CDR3 sequence reads: CASSGYRVGRLELFF. The CDR3 bases are TGTGCCAGCAGTGGATACAGGGTAGGCCGCTTGGAACTGTTTTTT.

Only a few counts were recorded for this clonotype. This rearrangement joins TRBV6-2 or TRBV6-3 to TRBJ1-4; 7 nucleotides line up with TRBD1. CDR3 length: 15 amino acids. V was pared by 7 bases and J by 3 bases, with 8 bases of the junction left unmatched. The germline V gene has CDR1 MNHEY and CDR2 SVGEGT. As DNA, the CDR3 is TGTGCCAGCAAGGACCCCGGGACAGCTAATGAAAAACTGTTTTTT. It codes for CASKDPGTANEKLFF.

This clonotype was counted between two and nine times. The V call is TRBV7-9, the J call TRBJ2-3; TRBD2 is a possible D gene (5 bases). The CDR3 is made up of 15 amino acids. V was pared by 3 bases and J by 1 base, with 11 bases between. Germline V CDR1 and CDR2: SEHNR, FQNEAQ (reference sequence). Here the CDR3 DNA reads TGTGCCAGCAGCTTCGGGATTACGGGCACAGATACGCAGTATTTT. Residues: CASSFGITGTDTQYF.

This clonotype showed up just a few times. The V call is TRBV4-1, the J call TRBJ2-4; D not certain. V shed 4 bases and J shed 4 bases, with 8 bases lying between them. The CDR3 contains 13 residues. CDR1 and CDR2 (germline): MGHRA, YSYEKL. The CDR3 reads CASSLAAKNIQYF. In DNA, the CDR3 is TGCGCCAGCAGCCTCGCTGCGAAAAACATTCAGTACTTC.

The chain employs TRBV5-1 and TRBJ1-5, with 9 positions matching TRBD1. Trimming cost V 4 bases and J 8 bases; bases outside gene matches: 7. From germline, CDR1 is SGHRS and CDR2 YFSETQ. This CDR3 spans 14 amino acids. The CDR3 is CASSQAGQGEPQHF. Written as DNA, the CDR3 is TGCGCCAGCAGCCAGGCGGGACAGGGAGAGCCCCAGCATTTT.

This clonotype was counted many times. The chain recombines TRBV11-2 with TRBJ2-3, with 12 bases matching TRBD2. Germline values: CDR1 SGHAT, CDR2 FQNNGV. This CDR3 is 15 amino acids long. V was clipped by 2 bases and J by 6 bases; unmatched bases: 3. CDR3 loop: CASSLLAGGRDTQYF. The CDR3 DNA reads TGTGCCAGCAGCTTACTAGCGGGGGGGCGTGATACGCAGTATTTT.

On this clonotype: This clone may be a read error of a much larger clone one base away. The V and J genes are TRBV18 and TRBJ1-1; possible D gene TRBD1, 6 bases. V was trimmed by 4 bases and J by 0 bases, leaving 12 bases between them. This CDR3 contains 15 residues. In germline, CDR1 is KGHSH, CDR2 LQKENI. Here the CDR3 DNA reads TGTGCCAGCTCACTCCGGACAGATGTGAACACTGAAGCTTTCTTT. This translates into CASSLRTDVNTEAFF.

This clonotype has only a few counts. V and J are TRBV20-1 and TRBJ2-7; 10 nucleotides align to TRBD2. This CDR3 region has 14 residues. V shed 3 bases, J shed 4 bases, and the junction held 6 bases outside the gene matches. CDR1 and CDR2 (germline): DFQATT, SNEGSKA (reference sequence). The DNA of the CDR3 is TGCAGTGCTAGTCCTAGCGGGGGTGATTACGAGCAGTACTTC. Translation gives CSASPSGGDYEQYF.

This clonotype occurred many times. The chain combines TRBV20-1 with TRBJ1-6; 8 bases are shared with TRBD1. CDR1 DFQATT and CDR2 SNEGSKA come from the germline V gene (reference sequence). The CDR3 contains 15 residues. After removal of 3 bases from V and 7 bases from J, the junction contained 8 bases not matched to a gene. The CDR3: CSARDRVGGNSPLHF. CDR3 bases: TGCAGTGCTAGGGACAGGGTCGGTGGGAATTCACCCCTCCACTTT.

This sequence joins TRBV13 and TRBJ2-7; D possibly matches TRBD1 or TRBD2 (5 bases each). Trimming cost V 4 bases and J 0 bases, with 10 bases left between them. The CDR3 has 14 residues. The germline V gene has CDR1 PRHDT and CDR2 FYEKMQ (reference sequence). CDR3: CASSWGRSSYEQYF. The CDR3 DNA is TGTGCCAGCAGCTGGGGACGGAGCTCCTACGAGCAGTACTTC.

This clonotype came up many times. The chain links TRBV5-5 to TRBJ2-3; no clear D gene. The CDR3 extends over 13 amino acids. V dropped 2 bases and J dropped 3 bases, with 7 bases sitting between them. Germline V lookup: CDR1 SGHKS, CDR2 YYEKEE (reference sequence). The CDR3 here is CASSLGPTDTQYF. DNA for the CDR3: TGTGCCAGCAGCTTAGGACCGACAGATACGCAGTATTTT.